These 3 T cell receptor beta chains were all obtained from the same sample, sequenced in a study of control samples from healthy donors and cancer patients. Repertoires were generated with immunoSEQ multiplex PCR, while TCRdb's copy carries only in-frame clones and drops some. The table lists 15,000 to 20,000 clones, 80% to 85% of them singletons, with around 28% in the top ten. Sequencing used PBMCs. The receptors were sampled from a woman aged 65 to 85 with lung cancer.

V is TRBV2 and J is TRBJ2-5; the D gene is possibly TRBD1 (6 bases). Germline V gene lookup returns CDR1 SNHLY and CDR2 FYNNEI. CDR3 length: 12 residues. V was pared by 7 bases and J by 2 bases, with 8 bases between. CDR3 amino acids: CASMGAQETQYF. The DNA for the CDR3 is TGTGCCAGCATGGGGGCACAAGAGACCCAGTACTTC.

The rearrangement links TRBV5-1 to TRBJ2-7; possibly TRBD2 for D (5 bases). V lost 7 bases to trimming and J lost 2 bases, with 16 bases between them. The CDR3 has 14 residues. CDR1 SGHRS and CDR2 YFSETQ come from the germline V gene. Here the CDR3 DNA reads TGCGCCAGCGGAACGGGCGGGCCTGCCTACGAGCAGTACTTC. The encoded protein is CASGTGGPAYEQYF.

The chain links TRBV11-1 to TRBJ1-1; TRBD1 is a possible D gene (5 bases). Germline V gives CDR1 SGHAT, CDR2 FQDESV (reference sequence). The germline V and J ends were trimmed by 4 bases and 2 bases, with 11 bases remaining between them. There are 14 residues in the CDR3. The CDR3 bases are TGTGCCAGCAGCTCCAGCAGGGTTAACACTGAAGCTTTCTTT. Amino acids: CASSSSRVNTEAFF.